The rows below give T cell receptor beta chains drawn from one sample of a study of early T cells in non-severe SARS-CoV-2 infection. Each CDR3 protein is one row after TCRdb ran MiXCR on the 5' RACE reads. This sample carries roughly 63,000 distinct CDR3 sequences, 9.5% to 15% of them seen once, and the ten largest clones take 1.2%. The sequencing used whole blood, collected at baseline. These receptors came from an adult who was a healthcare worker with PCR-confirmed SARS-CoV-2 infection or an uninfected control (not recorded which). The donor label of this sample is uncertain. Each CDR3 is given with its conserved first and last residue. Fields, in order: J gene, D gene, V gene, clone size, CDR3 DNA, CDR3 protein. D genes are given only for firm matches. A clone size is listed for some rows: how often the clone was seen (once, few, many), or a class if it is expanded.

TRBJ2-1,TRBD2,TRBV12-3/TRBV12-4,NA,TGTGCCACAGACGGGGGGACGTGGTACAATGAGCAGTTCTTC,CATDGGTWYNEQFF
TRBJ2-5,NA,TRBV6-2/TRBV6-3,few,TGTGCCAGCAGTATTCAGGGGGAGACCCAGTACTTC,CASSIQGETQYF
TRBJ2-1,TRBD2,TRBV29-1,once,TGCAGCGTTGAAGATCCCGGGACTAGCGGCTACAATGAGCAGTTCTTC,CSVEDPGTSGYNEQFF
TRBJ1-4,NA,TRBV6-1,NA,TGTGCCAGCAGTTCCGGGCTCATCCGGGCTAATGAAAAACTGTTTTTT,CASSSGLIRANEKLFF
TRBJ1-2,NA,TRBV24-1,NA,TGTGCCACCAGTCAGGGGTCATGGGGCTACACCTTC,CATSQGSWGYTF
TRBJ1-1,TRBD1,TRBV6-6,NA,TGTGCCAGCAGTTGGGGACAGGGGAACACTGAAGCTTTCTTT,CASSWGQGNTEAFF
TRBJ2-6,TRBD1,TRBV2,few,TGTGCCAGCAGCGAGAGACAGGGTTGGTCTGGGGCCAACGTCCTGACTTTC,CASSERQGWSGANVLTF
TRBJ1-2,NA,TRBV27,few,TGTGCCAGCAGCCTTGTCCCGAACTATGGCTACACCTTC,CASSLVPNYGYTF
TRBJ1-1,NA,TRBV18,NA,TGTGCCAGCTCACGCTCGGGGGGCGGTACTGAAGCTTTCTTT,CASSRSGGGTEAFF
TRBJ1-3,NA,TRBV12-3/TRBV12-4,many,TGTGCCAGCAGTTCGACGACAGTGGTCTCTGGAAACACCATATATTTT,CASSSTTVVSGNTIYF
TRBJ2-1,TRBD2,TRBV6-4,many,TGTGCCAGCAGTGACGTTCGGACTAGCCATGAGCAGTTCTTC,CASSDVRTSHEQFF
TRBJ1-2,NA,TRBV18,few,TGTGCCAGCTCACCACCGGTGAAGGTACGGGGCTACACCTTC,CASSPPVKVRGYTF
TRBJ2-1,TRBD2,TRBV7-2,NA,TGTGCCAGCAGCTCAGGGGTGCGACTAGCGAACAATGAGCAGTTCTTC,CASSSGVRLANNEQFF
TRBJ2-3,TRBD2,TRBV7-6,NA,TGTGCCAGCAGCTCCTGGACTAGCGGGGGGGGAGATACGCAGTATTTT,CASSSWTSGGGDTQYF
TRBJ1-2,NA,TRBV7-2,NA,TGTGCCAGCAGCTTAACCAGTGGCTACACCTTC,CASSLTSGYTF
TRBJ2-1,TRBD2,TRBV6-6,medium-sized,TGTGCCAGCAATTCTAAGCGGGGGGGCGCCTACAATGAGCAGTTCTTC,CASNSKRGGAYNEQFF
TRBJ1-2,TRBD1,TRBV7-8,many,TGTGCCAGCAGTCTAGGGACAGCTAACTATGGCTACACCTTC,CASSLGTANYGYTF
TRBJ2-5,NA,TRBV11-2,NA,TGTGCCAGCAGCTTAGACAGGCAGACCCAGTACTTC,CASSLDRQTQYF
TRBJ2-2,NA,TRBV12-5,NA,TGTGCTAGTGGCCCCGAATGGACCGGGGAGCTGTTTTTT,CASGPEWTGELFF
TRBJ1-4,TRBD1,TRBV27,many,TGTGCCAGCAGTGACTCCCCGGGACAGTCAAAAACTAATGAAAAACTGTTTTTT,CASSDSPGQSKTNEKLFF
TRBJ2-1,TRBD2,TRBV27,NA,TGTGCCAGCAGTCCGCGGGGGGCGTCCTACAATGAGCAGTTCTTC,CASSPRGASYNEQFF
TRBJ2-3,NA,TRBV6-5,once,TGTGCCAGCAGTTACCAGAGTCCTAGCACAGATACGCAGTATTTT,CASSYQSPSTDTQYF
TRBJ1-2,NA,TRBV7-9,few,TGTGCCAGCAGCCCCCGTCTAGAACATGGCTACACCTTC,CASSPRLEHGYTF
TRBJ2-6,TRBD1,TRBV19,NA,TGTGCCAGTTCCTCGGGACAGGGGGCCTCTGGGGCCAACGTCCTGACTTTC,CASSSGQGASGANVLTF
TRBJ2-1,TRBD1,TRBV19,few,TGTGCCAGTAGTATTCAGGGGGCGGTAAATGAGCAGTTCTTC,CASSIQGAVNEQFF
TRBJ1-3,NA,TRBV3-1,NA,TGTGCCAGCAGCCAAGATCCAGGGCGAAACACCATATATTTT,CASSQDPGRNTIYF
TRBJ2-3,NA,TRBV5-6,many,TGTGCCAGCAGCTTGGTCTCCCGGGCTTGGGCAGATACGCAGTATTTT,CASSLVSRAWADTQYF
TRBJ2-5,NA,TRBV6-1,NA,TGTGCCAGCAGTCGGGTCAGTCAAGAGACCCAGTACTTC,CASSRVSQETQYF
TRBJ1-1,TRBD1,TRBV7-9,NA,TGTGCCAGCAGTTGGCAGGGGGTAGGCACTGAAGCTTTCTTT,CASSWQGVGTEAFF
TRBJ2-5,NA,TRBV7-2,many,TGTGCCAGCAGCTTAAACTTACAAGAGACCCAGTACTTC,CASSLNLQETQYF
TRBJ2-1,NA,TRBV6-4,few,TGTGCCAGCAGTGACTCCCTCGGGGTCGATGAGCAGTTCTTC,CASSDSLGVDEQFF